This T cell receptor (beta chain) was recovered during a study of graft-versus-host responses after intestinal transplantation. Overall study context: Multivisceral, liver-intestinal, or isolated intestinal transplants were given to recipients. Anti-thymocyte globulin served as induction for all recipients, who then took tacrolimus and steroids for about three years.

Germline assignment: CDR1 LNHNV and CDR2 YYDKDF (reference sequence). Unmatched junction bases numbered 7, after V lost 0 bases and J lost 0 bases. The CDR3 totals 17 residues. Here immunoSEQ multiplex PCR was the method, and the copy in TCRdb shows in-frame clones only, minus some. The data hold about 15,000 clones, with about 31% observed a single time. Irradiated, violet-dye-labeled stimulators (approximately 200,000) were plated alongside approximately 200,000 CFSE-labeled responders. The receptor was isolated from a human patient who received an intestinal transplant. Source: alloreactive CD8+ T cells from a mixed lymphocyte reaction culture, taken before intestinal transplant. The sample's subset: CFSE-low proliferating T cells sorted from approximately six-day pre-transplant mixed lymphocyte reaction (GvH or HvG direction). V usage is TRBV15 and J usage is TRBJ1-2; TRBD1 matches 7 bases. CDR3 coding DNA: TGTGCCACCAGCAGAGATGGACAGGCCCGAGCTAACTATGGCTACACCTTC. It yields the protein CATSRDGQARANYGYTF.